The 15 T cell receptor beta chains below come from one sample, sequenced in a study of shared clonotypes between healthy human individuals. Here immunoSEQ multiplex PCR was the method, and the copy in TCRdb shows in-frame clones only, minus some. This sample carries 650,000 to 750,000 clones, 60% to 80% of them seen once, and the ten largest clones take 1.8%. Sequencing was performed on memory CD4+ T cells sorted from blood. Noted subset: CD45RA-negative fraction. The receptors stem from a young woman in good health.

This clone was counted once. The chain links TRBV27 to TRBJ1-2; 10 bases fit TRBD1. CDR3 length: 13 amino acids. Losses at the gene ends were 8 bases for V and 6 bases for J; bases not matched to a gene: 6. The germline V gene encodes CDR1 MNHEY and CDR2 SMNVEV (reference sequence). CDR3 amino acids: CASWLTGGHGYTF. The CDR3 DNA follows: TGTGCCAGCTGGCTGACAGGGGGCCATGGCTACACCTTC.

This clone was observed once. The V call is TRBV19, the J call TRBJ1-2; 7 nucleotides match TRBD1. The trim removed 9 bases at V and 2 bases at J, leaving 6 bases unmatched. The CDR3 is 13 residues long. Germline assignment: CDR1 LNHDA and CDR2 SQIVND (reference sequence). The CDR3 DNA reads as TGTGCCAGCCAATTGGGACAGAACTATGGCTACACCTTC. Translation gives CASQLGQNYGYTF.

V gene TRBV21-1 combines with J gene TRBJ1-5; the table's D call of TRBD1 was not tested on the DNA. TRBV21-1 is deemed a pseudogene. The CDR3 consists of 14 residues. CDR3 sequence reads: CASSNKPRGKPQHF. CDR3 in DNA: TGTGCCAGCAGCAACAAGCCCAGGGGCAAGCCCCAGCATTTT.

Only one count was recorded for this clone. The chain couples TRBV28 to TRBJ2-6; TRBD1 matches 8 bases. This CDR3 is built from 20 residues. Trimming at V came to 6 bases and at J to 2 bases, leaving 18 bases not matched to a gene. Germline V gives CDR1 MDHEN, CDR2 SYDVKM. The CDR3 loop is CASSAIIGGQDSTGANVLTF. CDR3 bases: TGTGCCAGCAGCGCAATTATAGGGGGACAGGATAGCACTGGGGCCAACGTCCTGACTTTC. The full variable domain, in which reference TRBV28 and TRBJ2-6 provide the parts outside the CDR3, is DVKVTQSSRYLVKRTGEKVFLECVQDMDHENMFWYRQDPGLGLRLIYFSYDVKMKEKGDIPEGYSVSREKKERFSLILESASTNQTSMYLCASSAIIGGQDSTGANVLTFGAGSRLTVL.

This clone was seen only once. V gene TRBV7-9 combines with J gene TRBJ2-7; 8 bases align to TRBD1. The CDR3 extends over 17 amino acids. The germline V gene has CDR1 SEHNR and CDR2 FQNEAQ (reference sequence). V shed 3 bases and J 1 base; nucleotides not matched to a gene: 11. The CDR3 here is CASSFARGQGLSYEQYF. CDR3 nucleotide sequence: TGTGCCAGCAGCTTTGCGCGCGGACAGGGCCTATCCTACGAGCAGTACTTC.

This clone came up a few times. The rearrangement uses TRBV4-1 and TRBJ1-5; the D is unclear. V gave up 0 bases and J gave up 4 bases, with 4 bases separating them. Germline V gene sequence: CDR1 MGHRA, CDR2 YSYEKL. This CDR3 is 13 amino acids long. This CDR3 is CASSQERNQPQHF. CDR3 in DNA: TGCGCCAGCAGCCAAGAAAGGAATCAGCCCCAGCATTTT.

The rearrangement links TRBV2 to TRBJ2-1; D might be TRBD2 (6 bases). The CDR3 totals 15 residues. Deletions cut 8 bases from V and 4 bases from J, with 18 bases between. Germline loops: CDR1 SNHLY, CDR2 FYNNEI. Here the CDR3 DNA reads TGTGCCAGCGCCGGGGCTAGCGTAGGGTACAATGAGCAGTTCTTC. It yields the protein CASAGASVGYNEQFF.

The V gene is TRBV27, the J gene TRBJ1-5; D not resolved. The V end lost 2 bases, the J end lost 0 bases, and 5 bases lay between the germline ends. The CDR3 loop spans 14 amino acids. The germline CDR1 and CDR2 sequences are MNHEY and SMNVEV (reference sequence). The CDR3 region is CASSLKYSNQPQHF. Here the CDR3 DNA reads TGTGCCAGCAGTTTAAAGTATAGCAATCAGCCCCAGCATTTT.

The chain employs TRBV5-4 and TRBJ2-5; 11 bases line up with TRBD2. Losses at the gene ends were 0 bases for V and 5 bases for J; bases not matched to a gene: 3. The CDR3 is 15 amino acids. Per germline, CDR1 SGHNT and CDR2 YYREEE (reference sequence). CDR3 in amino acids: CASSLGGTSGETQYF. Written as DNA, the CDR3 is TGTGCCAGCAGCTTGGGGGGGACTAGCGGTGAGACCCAGTACTTC.

This sequence joins TRBV12-5 and TRBJ2-5; weak D call: TRBD1 (6 bases). Germline V CDR1 and CDR2: LGHNT, FRNRAP. The CDR3 length is 15 residues. Trimming shortened V by 3 bases and J by 3 bases, and 14 bases separated the two germline ends. The DNA for the CDR3 is TGTGCTAGTGGTTTACAGGGTATACCCAAAGAGACCCAGTACTTC. Translation gives CASGLQGIPKETQYF.

This clone has at least ten counts. The chain uses TRBV28 and TRBJ2-1; a possible D gene is TRBD2 (6 bases). CDR1 and CDR2 (germline): MDHEN, SYDVKM. This CDR3 region has 16 residues. V gave up 6 bases and J gave up 4 bases, with 19 bases separating them. For the CDR3, the DNA is TGTGCCAGCAGCCGTGGGACTGGAGGGCGTTACAATGAGCAGTTCTTC. Translating it yields CASSRGTGGRYNEQFF.

The gene calls are TRBV19 and TRBJ2-6, with no clear D. Germline V lookup: CDR1 LNHDA, CDR2 SQIVND (reference sequence). The V gene lost 5 bases and the J gene lost 4 bases, with 6 bases spanning the gap. The CDR3 extends over 13 amino acids. CDR3 loop: CASSFPGANVLTF. The CDR3 DNA follows: TGTGCCAGTAGTTTCCCCGGGGCCAACGTCCTGACTTTC.

This chain links TRBV11-1 with TRBJ2-7; weak D call: TRBD2 (6 bases). From germline, CDR1 is SGHAT and CDR2 FQDESV (reference sequence). CDR3 length: 14 residues. Trimming left V 5 bases short and J 0 bases short, with 11 bases between. CDR3 DNA: TGTGCCAGCAGCCCAGGAGGGCGCTCCTACGAGCAGTACTTC. As protein: CASSPGGRSYEQYF.

The J gene is TRBJ2-7, the V gene TRBV2; D ambiguous. Germline V gene lookup returns CDR1 SNHLY and CDR2 FYNNEI. Trimming stripped 0 bases from V and 0 bases from J, with 9 bases between. The CDR3 loop spans 15 amino acids. This CDR3 reads CASSEAGWSSYEQYF. The CDR3 DNA reads TGTGCCAGCAGTGAAGCCGGGTGGAGCTCCTACGAGCAGTACTTC. The variable domain in full, with the rest retrieved from reference TRBV2 and TRBJ2-7, is EPEVTQTPSHQVTQMGQEVILRCVPISNHLYFYWYRQILGQKVEFLVSFYNNEISEKSEIFDDQFSVERPDGSNFTLKIRSTKLEDSAMYFCASSEAGWSSYEQYFGPGTRLTVT.

J is TRBJ1-3 and V is TRBV11-2, with 8 bases that match TRBD1. The CDR3 consists of 15 residues. V was clipped by 4 bases and J by 2 bases; unmatched bases: 4. CDR1 SGHAT and CDR2 FQNNGV come from the germline V gene. Written as DNA, the CDR3 is TGTGCCAGCAGCTCTCTACAGGGGGCTGGAAACACCATATATTTT. Amino acids: CASSSLQGAGNTIYF.